This T cell receptor beta chain emerged from a study of T cells after posttransplantation cyclophosphamide. Points from the study as a whole: Blood and skin or GI T cell repertoires showed limited TRB overlap. Donor CD8+ memory clones often dominated recipient blood repertoires at later times. Recipient CMV seropositivity and CMV reactivation strongly tracked TRB clonality.

Germline V gives CDR1 GTSNPN, CDR2 SVGIG (reference sequence). The CDR3 is 13 residues long. With regard to this clone: Its antigen is unidentified.

This related bone marrow graft donor gave peripheral blood on the day of marrow donation. TCRdb's table, derived via immunoSEQ multiplex PCR, lists solely in-frame clones and lacks some. The repertoire consists of about 36,000 clones, none detected only once. This chain links TRBV30 with TRBJ2-5; D possibly corresponds to TRBD2 (6 bases). The assigned J gene may be wrong: the sequence end matches TRBJ2-7 better. Input material: PBMCs. The clonotype was recovered from a girl between 10 and 17 years old in good health, CMV-negative, and a related stem cell transplant donor. The CDR3 bases are TGTGCCTGGAGGGAACCGGGGGTTTACGAGCAGTACTTC. Translated, it gives CAWREPGVYEQYF.